This T cell receptor (beta chain) was captured in a study of shared clonotypes between healthy human individuals. Researchers partitioned CD4+ cells into CD45RA+ naive and CD45RA-negative memory subsets. Germline V lookup: CDR1 SGDLS, CDR2 YYNGEE. The V end lost 4 bases, the J end lost 0 bases, and 12 bases lay between the germline ends. This CDR3 comprises 15 residues. The data were produced by immunoSEQ multiplex PCR, yet TCRdb's version contains in-frame clones alone and is incomplete. The sample shows 2 million or so clones, roughly 94% of them seen only once. The TCR was taken from a man between 18 and 35 years old in good health. Sequenced material: naive CD4+ T cells sorted from blood. The subset here: CD45RA+ positively selected. The chain joins TRBV9 to TRBJ2-3; D remains unclear. The CDR3 here is CASSLRGASTDTQYF. DNA for the CDR3: TGTGCCAGCAGCCTCCGTGGAGCTAGCACAGATACGCAGTATTTT.